This note documents a single T cell receptor (beta chain) sequence. Original processing methods: Estimates of nucleated cell counts were drawn from the amplification of reference gene primers. Method: immunoSEQ multiplex PCR; TCRdb's copy keeps in-frame clones and lacks some. D and trimming come from the DNA, and the V and J calls and clone size come from that table. The sample has under 200,000 clones, 85% to 90% seen once. Those who participated ranged in age from about 18 to 89 years and resided in 20 to 30 US areas. This record comes from a study of blood T cell repertoires in COVID-19. About the research overall: Acute and convalescent COVID-19 specimens originated in the United States, Italy and Spain. In each case, the material was cDNA or gDNA derived from T cells, B-cell-depleted T cells, or PBMCs.

The CDR3 extends over 17 amino acids. Germline V gives CDR1 SGHNT, CDR2 YENEEA. Trimming took 5 bases from V and 4 from J; bases not matched to a gene: 7. Sequencing was performed on PBMCs or T cells enriched from blood (not recorded which). V gene TRBV11-3 combines with J gene TRBJ2-2, with 13 nucleotides matching TRBD2. The clonotype comes from a woman aged 40 to 50 in a cohort exposed to, infected with or recovered from COVID-19 (not recorded which). The CDR3 here is CASSPRLAGGGTGELFF. As DNA, the CDR3 is TGTGCCAGCAGCCCTCGACTAGCGGGGGGAGGCACCGGGGAGCTGTTTTTT.